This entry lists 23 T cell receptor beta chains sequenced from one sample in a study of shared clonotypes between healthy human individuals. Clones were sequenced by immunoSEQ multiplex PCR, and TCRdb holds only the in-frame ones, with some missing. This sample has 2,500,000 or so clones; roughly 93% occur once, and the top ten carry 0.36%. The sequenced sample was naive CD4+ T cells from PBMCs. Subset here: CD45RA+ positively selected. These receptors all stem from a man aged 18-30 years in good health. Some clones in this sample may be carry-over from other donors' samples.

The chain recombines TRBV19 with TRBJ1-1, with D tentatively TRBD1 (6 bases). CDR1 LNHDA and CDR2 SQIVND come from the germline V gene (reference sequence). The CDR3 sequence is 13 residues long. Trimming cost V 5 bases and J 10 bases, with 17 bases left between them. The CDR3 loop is CASSPLGAVGAFF. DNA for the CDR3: TGTGCCAGTAGTCCGCTGGGGGCAGTTGGAGCTTTCTTT.

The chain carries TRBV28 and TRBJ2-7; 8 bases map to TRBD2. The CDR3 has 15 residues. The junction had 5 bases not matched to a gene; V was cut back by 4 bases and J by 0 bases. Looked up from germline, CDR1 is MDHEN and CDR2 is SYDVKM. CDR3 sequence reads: CASSSGGSSSYEQYF. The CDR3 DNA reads TGTGCCAGCAGTTCGGGGGGGTCGAGCTCCTACGAGCAGTACTTC.

The CDR3 here is CASSFASGAYNEQFF. In DNA form, the CDR3 reads TGTGCCAGCAGTTTTGCTAGCGGGGCCTACAATGAGCAGTTCTTC. The genes are TRBV28 and TRBJ2-1, with 9 positions matching TRBD2. V dropped 3 bases and J dropped 2; count of bases not matched to a gene: 2. The CDR3 is made up of 15 amino acids. CDR1 and CDR2 from the germline V gene are MDHEN and SYDVKM.

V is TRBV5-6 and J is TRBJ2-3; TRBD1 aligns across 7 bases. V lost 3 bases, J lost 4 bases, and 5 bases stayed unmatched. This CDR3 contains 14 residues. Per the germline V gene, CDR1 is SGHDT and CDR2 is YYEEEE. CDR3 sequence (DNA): TGTGCCAGCAGCTGGGACAGAGGGGCAGATACGCAGTATTTT. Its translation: CASSWDRGADTQYF.

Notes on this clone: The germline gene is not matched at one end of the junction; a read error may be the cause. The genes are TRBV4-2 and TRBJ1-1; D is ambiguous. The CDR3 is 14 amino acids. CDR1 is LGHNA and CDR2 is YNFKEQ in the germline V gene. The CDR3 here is CASSLSAKSTEAFF. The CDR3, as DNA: TGTGCCAGCAGCTTATCAGCTAAGAGCACTGAAGCTTTCTTC.

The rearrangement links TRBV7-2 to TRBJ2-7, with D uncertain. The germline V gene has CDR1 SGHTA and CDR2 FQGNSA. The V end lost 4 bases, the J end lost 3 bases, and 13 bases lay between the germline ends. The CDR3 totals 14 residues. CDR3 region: CASSSTPIDYEQYF. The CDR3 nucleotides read TGTGCCAGCAGCTCGACACCTATAGACTACGAGCAGTACTTC.

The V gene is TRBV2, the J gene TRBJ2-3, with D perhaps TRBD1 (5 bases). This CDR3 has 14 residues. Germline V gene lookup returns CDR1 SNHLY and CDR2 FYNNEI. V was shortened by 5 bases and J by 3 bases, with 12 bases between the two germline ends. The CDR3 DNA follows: TGTGCCAGCAGTCAGCAGGGTGGGACAGATACGCAGTATTTT. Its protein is CASSQQGGTDTQYF.

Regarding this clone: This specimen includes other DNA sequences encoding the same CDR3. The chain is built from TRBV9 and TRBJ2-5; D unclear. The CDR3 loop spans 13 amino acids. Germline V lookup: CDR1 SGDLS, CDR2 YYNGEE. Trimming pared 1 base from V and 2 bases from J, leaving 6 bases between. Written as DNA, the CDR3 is TGTGCCAGCAGCGTATCAAGGCAAGAGACCCAGTACTTC. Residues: CASSVSRQETQYF.

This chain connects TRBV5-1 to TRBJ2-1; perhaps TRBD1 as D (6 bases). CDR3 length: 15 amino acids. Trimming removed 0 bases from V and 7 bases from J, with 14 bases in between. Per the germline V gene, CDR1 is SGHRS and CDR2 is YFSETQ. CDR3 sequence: CASSLVGQLGNEQFF. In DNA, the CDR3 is TGCGCCAGCAGCTTGGTGGGACAATTGGGGAATGAGCAGTTCTTC.

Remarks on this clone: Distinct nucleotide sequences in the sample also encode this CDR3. The CDR3 sequence is CASSTGSGNTIYF. The DNA for the CDR3 is TGTGCCAGTAGTACAGGGTCTGGAAACACCATATATTTT. This chain connects TRBV19 to TRBJ1-3, with D possibly TRBD1 on 5 matching bases. Trimming stripped 4 bases from V and 1 base from J, with 5 bases between. Per the germline V gene, CDR1 is LNHDA and CDR2 is SQIVND (reference sequence). The CDR3 runs to 13 residues.

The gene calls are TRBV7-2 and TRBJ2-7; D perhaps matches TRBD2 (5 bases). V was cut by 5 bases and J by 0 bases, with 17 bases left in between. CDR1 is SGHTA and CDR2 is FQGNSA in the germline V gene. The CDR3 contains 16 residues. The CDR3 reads CASSQTRRASSYEQYF. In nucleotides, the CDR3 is TGTGCCAGCAGCCAAACGCGGCGGGCGAGCTCCTACGAGCAGTACTTC.

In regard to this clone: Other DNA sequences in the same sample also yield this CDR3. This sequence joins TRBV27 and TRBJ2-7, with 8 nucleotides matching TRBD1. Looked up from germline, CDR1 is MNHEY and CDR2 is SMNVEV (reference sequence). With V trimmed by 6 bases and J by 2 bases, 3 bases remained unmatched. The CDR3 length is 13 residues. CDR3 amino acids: CASRRTGPYEQYF. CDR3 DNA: TGTGCCAGCAGAAGGACAGGGCCCTACGAGCAGTACTTC.

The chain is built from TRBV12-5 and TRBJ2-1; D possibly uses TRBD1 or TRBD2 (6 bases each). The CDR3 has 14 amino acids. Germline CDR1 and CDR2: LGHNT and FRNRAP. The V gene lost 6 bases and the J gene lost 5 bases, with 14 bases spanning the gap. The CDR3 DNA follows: TGTGCTAGTGGCAGGGGACTCGCCGACAATGAGCAGTTCTTC. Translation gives CASGRGLADNEQFF.

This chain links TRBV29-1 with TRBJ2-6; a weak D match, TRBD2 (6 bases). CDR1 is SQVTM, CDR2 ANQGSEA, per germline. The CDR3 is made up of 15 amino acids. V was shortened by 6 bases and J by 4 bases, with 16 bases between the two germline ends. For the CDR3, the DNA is TGCAGCGTCTCATTACTAGCTTTGGGGGCCAACGTCCTGACTTTC. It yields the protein CSVSLLALGANVLTF.

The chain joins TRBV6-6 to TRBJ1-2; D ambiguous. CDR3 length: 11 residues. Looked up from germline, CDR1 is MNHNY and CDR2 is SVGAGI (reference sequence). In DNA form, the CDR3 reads TGTGGAGTGGCGGGGTCGGGTGGCTACACCTTC. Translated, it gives CGVAGSGGYTF.

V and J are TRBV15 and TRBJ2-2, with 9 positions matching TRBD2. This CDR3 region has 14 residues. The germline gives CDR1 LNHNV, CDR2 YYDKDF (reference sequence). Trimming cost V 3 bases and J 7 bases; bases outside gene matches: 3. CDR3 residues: CATSSSTSGGELFF. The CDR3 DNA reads TGTGCCACCAGCAGCTCGACTAGCGGCGGGGAGCTGTTTTTT.

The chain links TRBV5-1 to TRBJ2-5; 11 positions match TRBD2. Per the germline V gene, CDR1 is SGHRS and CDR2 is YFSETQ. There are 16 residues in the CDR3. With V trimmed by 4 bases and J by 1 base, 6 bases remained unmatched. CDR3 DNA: TGCGCCAGCAGCCTACGGGGACTAGCGGTCCAAGAGACCCAGTACTTC. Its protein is CASSLRGLAVQETQYF.

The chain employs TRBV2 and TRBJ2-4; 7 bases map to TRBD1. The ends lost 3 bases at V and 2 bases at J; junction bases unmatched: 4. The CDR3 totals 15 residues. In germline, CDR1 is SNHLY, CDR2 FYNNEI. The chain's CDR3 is CASSEMTGTKNIQYF. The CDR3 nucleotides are TGTGCCAGCAGTGAGATGACAGGGACCAAAAACATTCAGTACTTC.

The CDR3 DNA reads TGTGCCAGCTCACTAACTGTTAGGACTAGTCAAGAGACCCAGTACTTC. It encodes CASSLTVRTSQETQYF. J is TRBJ2-5 and V is TRBV18, with 7 bases fitting TRBD2. Germline V gene data show CDR1 as KGHSH and CDR2 as LQKENI. Trimming at V came to 4 bases and at J to 2 bases, leaving 10 bases not matched to a gene. The CDR3 is 16 amino acids.

Here the CDR3 reads CASSLVDRVSYNEQFF. The CDR3 nucleotides are TGTGCCAGCAGCTTGGTAGACAGGGTCTCCTACAATGAGCAGTTCTTC. The J gene is TRBJ2-1, the V gene TRBV7-8, with 7 bases aligning to TRBD1. Looked up from germline, CDR1 is SGHVS and CDR2 is FQNEAQ. This CDR3 has 16 residues. V dropped 3 bases and J dropped 0; count of bases not matched to a gene: 5.

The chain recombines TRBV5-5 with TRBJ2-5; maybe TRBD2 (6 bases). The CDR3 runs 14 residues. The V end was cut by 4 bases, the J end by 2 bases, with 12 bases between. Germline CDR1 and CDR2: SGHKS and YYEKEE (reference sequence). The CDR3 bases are TGTGCCAGCAGCCGTCTGGGGGGTCAAGAGACCCAGTACTTC. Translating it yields CASSRLGGQETQYF.

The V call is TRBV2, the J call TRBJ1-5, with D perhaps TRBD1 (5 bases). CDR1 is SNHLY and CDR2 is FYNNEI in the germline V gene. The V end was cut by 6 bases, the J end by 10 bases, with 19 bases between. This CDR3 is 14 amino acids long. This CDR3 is CASSWGWQGYPQHF. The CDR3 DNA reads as TGTGCCAGCAGCTGGGGCTGGCAGGGTTATCCCCAGCATTTT.

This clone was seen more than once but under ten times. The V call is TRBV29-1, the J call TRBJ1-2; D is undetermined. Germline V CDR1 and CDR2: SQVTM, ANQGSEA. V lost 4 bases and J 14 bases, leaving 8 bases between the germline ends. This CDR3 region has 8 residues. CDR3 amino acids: CSVGARTF. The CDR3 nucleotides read TGCAGCGTTGGAGCGAGGACCTTC.